A single sample is the source of the 6 T cell receptor beta chains below, sequenced in a study of OX40 agonist ivuxolimab in advanced cancers. Data came from immunoSEQ multiplex PCR; TCRdb stores just in-frame clones and leaves some out. The sample has 70,000 to 95,000 clones, about 89% seen once. Sequenced material: CD4+ or CD8+ T cells sorted from blood, taken in a trial of the OX40 agonist ivuxolimab. Receptor source: an adult with an advanced solid tumor such as melanoma, head and neck, liver or kidney cancer.

The rearrangement uses TRBV2 and TRBJ1-2, with D unresolved. The V gene lost 5 bases and the J gene lost 9 bases, with 19 bases spanning the gap. Germline V gene data show CDR1 as SNHLY and CDR2 as FYNNEI. The CDR3 runs 14 residues. The CDR3 DNA is TGTGCCAGCAGTCGGCAGGCCCCGTATGATAGCTACACCTTC. Translation: CASSRQAPYDSYTF.

The rearrangement joins TRBV18 to TRBJ2-7, with D possibly TRBD2 on 5 matching bases. Deletions cut 3 bases from V and 7 bases from J, with 16 bases between. Germline assignment: CDR1 KGHSH and CDR2 LQKENI. The CDR3 totals 14 residues. CDR3 residues: CASSPGSPRGEQYF. DNA for the CDR3: TGTGCCAGCTCACCCGGCTCGCCCCGGGGAGAGCAGTACTTC.

This chain connects TRBV10-2 to TRBJ1-1, with unresolved D. This CDR3 contains 12 residues. Between the trimmed V and J ends, which lost 2 bases and 9 bases, there was a span of 10 bases. Germline V gives CDR1 WSHSY, CDR2 SAAADI. The CDR3 DNA reads TGCGCCAGCAGTGAGGGGCAGCGTCAAGCTTTCTTT. It is translated as CASSEGQRQAFF.

V and J are TRBV2 and TRBJ2-7; 10 bases are shared with TRBD1. CDR3 length equals 13 residues. The ends lost 8 bases at V and 3 bases at J; junction bases unmatched: 4. CDR1 and CDR2 from the germline V gene are SNHLY and FYNNEI. Here the CDR3 DNA reads TGTGCCAGCGAAGGGACAGGGGACTACGAGCAGTACTTC. Encoded protein: CASEGTGDYEQYF.

V and J are TRBV5-4 and TRBJ2-7; D unclear. V shed 2 bases and J shed 7 bases, with 7 bases lying between them. CDR3 length: 11 residues. Germline CDR1 reads SGHNT; CDR2 reads YYREEE (reference sequence). The CDR3 DNA follows: TGTGCCAGCAGCTTAGGGCCAGAGCAGTACTTC. Protein: CASSLGPEQYF.

The chain couples TRBV6-5 to TRBJ1-2; TRBD1 is a possible D gene (6 bases). V shed 0 bases and J shed 8 bases, with 19 bases lying between them. The CDR3 has 16 residues. Germline CDR1 reads MNHEY; CDR2 reads SVGAGI. The CDR3, as DNA: TGTGCCAGCAGTTACTCTAGGTTTAGCGCAGGGGACGGCTACACCTTC. Residues: CASSYSRFSAGDGYTF.